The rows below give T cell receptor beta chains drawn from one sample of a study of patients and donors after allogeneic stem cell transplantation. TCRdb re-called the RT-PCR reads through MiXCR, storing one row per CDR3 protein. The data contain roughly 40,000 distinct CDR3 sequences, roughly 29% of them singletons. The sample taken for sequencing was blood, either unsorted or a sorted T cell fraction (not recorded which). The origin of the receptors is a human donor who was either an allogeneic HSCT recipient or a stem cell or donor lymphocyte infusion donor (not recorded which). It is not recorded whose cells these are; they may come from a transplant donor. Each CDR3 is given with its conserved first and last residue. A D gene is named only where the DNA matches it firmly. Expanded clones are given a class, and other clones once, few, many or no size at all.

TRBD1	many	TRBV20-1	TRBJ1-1	TGCAGTGCTAGACCACCGGGACAGTCGTTTACTGAAGCTTTCTTT	CSARPPGQSFTEAFF
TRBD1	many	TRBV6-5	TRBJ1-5	TGTGCCAGCAGTACGGGACAGGGGCGCATCCAGCCCCAGCATTTT	CASSTGQGRIQPQHF
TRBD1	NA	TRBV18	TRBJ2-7	TGTGCCAGCTCAGGACAGGAATCCTACGAGCAGTACTTC	CASSGQESYEQYF
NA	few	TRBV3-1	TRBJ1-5	TGTGCCAGCAGCCAATGGGGCGCAGGGGGCAATCAGCCCCAGCATTTT	CASSQWGAGGNQPQHF
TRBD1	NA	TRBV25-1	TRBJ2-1	TGTGCCAGCAGCCTGCCGGGACAGGGGGCCTACAATGAGCAGTTCTTC	CASSLPGQGAYNEQFF
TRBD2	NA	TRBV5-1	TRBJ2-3	TGCGCCAGCAGCTCCGGGAGGGCCGGGCCGGATACGCAGTATTTT	CASSSGRAGPDTQYF
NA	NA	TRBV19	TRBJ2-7	TGTGCCAGTAGTAGCCTTTACGGCGAGCAGTACTTC	CASSSLYGEQYF
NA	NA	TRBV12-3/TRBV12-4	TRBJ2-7	TGTGCCAGCAGTTTAGTCCTAGTTCGAGACGAGCAGTACTTC	CASSLVLVRDEQYF
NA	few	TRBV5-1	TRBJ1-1	TGCGCCAGCAGCTTGGTGGGGACGAACACTGAAGCTTTCTTT	CASSLVGTNTEAFF
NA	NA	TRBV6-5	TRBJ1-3	TGTGCCAGCAGGACTATTACACAGTTTTCTGAAAACACCATATATTTT	CASRTITQFSENTIYF